This entry describes one T cell receptor (beta chain). Only in-frame clones appear in the TCRdb table, and some are missing; sequencing was by immunoSEQ multiplex PCR. The table records around 42,000 clones, 88% of them present only once. The record originates from a study of T cell changes during pregnancy in multiple sclerosis. Trimming removed 5 bases from V and 1 base from J, with 20 bases in between. The V gene's germline CDR1 is LNHDA and CDR2 SQIVND (reference sequence). The length of the CDR3 is 17 residues. The sequences come from peripheral blood, collected in the first trimester of pregnancy. The TCR originated in a female donor in good health, enrolled as a control in a pregnancy study. V and J are TRBV19 and TRBJ1-1; a weak D match, TRBD1 (6 bases). The CDR3 DNA sequence: TGTGCCAGTAGTTCGACAGGTATCGAGGGTTGGAACACTGAAGCTTTCTTT. Protein product: CASSSTGIEGWNTEAFF.